This T cell receptor delta chain came from a study of γδ T cells in repeated Plasmodium falciparum infection. This CDR3 is built from 21 residues. Per germline, CDR1 TSWWSYY and CDR2 QGS. TCRdb re-called clones from the multiplex PCR reads via CATT. The table shows about 51,000 delta-chain clones, with about 1.9% occurring only once. Bulk repertoires came from Vgamma9/Vdelta2+ or Vdelta2-negative gammadelta T cells flow-sorted from PBMC. A few counts support this clone. TCRdb's listed protein matches a much larger clone and diverges from this DNA's translation at residue 20, likely through a read error; the protein shown comes from the DNA.

The source of this sequence is a pool of human donors (malaria-infected and uninfected, not separated). The sample consisted of gamma-delta T cells from blood. No J gene was called, and the V gene is TRDV1. The chain's CDR3 is CALGVQGWLLLRTSYTDKLTF. CDR3 nucleotides: TGTGCTCTTGGGGTTCAAGGGTGGCTCCTACTTCGTACTTCGTACACCGATAAACTCACCTTT.